The 26 T cell receptor beta chains reported below all come from one sample, sequenced in a study of T cell responses to AZD1222 COVID-19 vaccine. The table came from immunoSEQ multiplex PCR; TCRdb's copy has only in-frame clones and leaves some out. The table records roughly 110,000 clones, approximately 89% of them present only once. The sample consisted of peripheral blood, taken on day 0 of AZD1222 vaccination. The origin of the receptors is an adult in good health.

This chain connects TRBV6-2 or TRBV6-3 to TRBJ2-6; D not certain. The length of the CDR3 is 15 residues. CDR1 is MNHEY and CDR2 is SVGEGT in the germline V gene. V dropped 5 bases and J dropped 0 bases, with 8 bases sitting between them. Here the CDR3 DNA reads TGTGCCAGCAGTAAGGGATTCTCTGGGGCCAACGTCCTGACTTTC. Translation: CASSKGFSGANVLTF.

This clone was recorded only once. The chain combines TRBV6-2 or TRBV6-3 with TRBJ2-7; D gene unclear. The CDR3 is made up of 14 amino acids. Looked up from germline, CDR1 is MNHEY and CDR2 is SVGEGT. V lost 2 bases and J lost 6, with 14 bases in between. CDR3 in amino acids: CASSYPNPPPEQYF. The CDR3 DNA reads TGTGCCAGCAGTTACCCGAACCCTCCCCCCGAGCAGTACTTC.

V gene TRBV7-9 combines with J gene TRBJ2-2, with TRBD2 matching over 9 bases. Looked up from germline, CDR1 is SEHNR and CDR2 is FQNEAQ (reference sequence). The CDR3 has 14 amino acids. V gave up 5 bases and J gave up 10 bases; unmatched junction bases: 8. CDR3 residues: CASSLSIAGEELFF. CDR3 nucleotides: TGTGCCAGCAGCCTTAGCATAGCGGGGGAGGAGCTGTTTTTT.

V and J are TRBV4-3 and TRBJ2-3; D is possibly TRBD2 (7 bases). The V gene lost 1 base and the J gene lost 4 bases, with 18 bases spanning the gap. The CDR3 has 17 residues. Germline CDR1 is LGHNA and CDR2 is YSLEER. The CDR3 DNA reads as TGCGCCAGCAGCCAAGGACTGGGGGGGCCGTCCTCAGATACGCAGTATTTT. Translating gives CASSQGLGGPSSDTQYF.

The gene calls are TRBV7-2 and TRBJ2-7, with 10 bases fitting TRBD1. The V segment lost 3 bases and the J segment 2 bases; nucleotides outside the gene matches: 4. The CDR3 loop spans 15 amino acids. CDR1 SGHTA and CDR2 FQGNSA come from the germline V gene. The CDR3 protein is CASSLPGQGPYEQYF. The DNA of the CDR3 is TGTGCCAGCAGCTTGCCGGGACAGGGGCCCTACGAGCAGTACTTC.

The CDR3 loop reads CATSSMGADYGYTF. The CDR3 region has the DNA TGTGCCACCAGCAGCATGGGCGCTGACTATGGCTACACCTTC. The chain is built from TRBV15 and TRBJ1-2; no clear D gene. The CDR3 runs to 14 residues. Per germline, CDR1 LNHNV and CDR2 YYDKDF (reference sequence). The V gene lost 3 bases and the J gene lost 3 bases, with 11 bases spanning the gap.

The CDR3, as DNA: TGTGCCAGCAGCTCCCTGAAACAGGGAACCCCAAGTGGGAATGAGCAGTTCTTC. Amino acids: CASSSLKQGTPSGNEQFF. The chain combines TRBV9 with TRBJ2-1; tentatively, D is TRBD1 (6 bases). Trimming left V 4 bases short and J 7 bases short, with 27 bases between. CDR1 and CDR2 (germline): SGDLS, YYNGEE. The CDR3 loop spans 18 amino acids.

The rearrangement uses TRBV21-1 and TRBJ2-7; TRBD2, the table's D call, lacks a check against the DNA. TRBV21-1 is marked as a pseudogene. The CDR3 loop spans 16 amino acids. The DNA for the CDR3 is TGTGCCAGCAGCAAATCTCCCAGAACTCGGGTGTACGAGCAGTACTTC. As protein: CASSKSPRTRVYEQYF.

The gene calls are TRBV5-6 and TRBJ1-2; D remains ambiguous. The CDR3 runs to 15 residues. With 2 bases removed from V and 5 bases from J, the gap between germline ends came to 16 bases. Germline V CDR1 and CDR2: SGHDT, YYEEEE. CDR3 protein: CASSLTAFGGYGYTF. In DNA form, the CDR3 reads TGTGCCAGCAGCTTAACCGCCTTTGGAGGGTATGGCTACACCTTC.

V and J are TRBV4-2 and TRBJ2-7; D uncertain. The CDR3 is made up of 13 amino acids. Germline assignment: CDR1 LGHNA and CDR2 YNFKEQ. V lost 0 bases and J 6 bases, leaving 9 bases between the germline ends. CDR3 sequence (DNA): TGTGCCAGCAGCCAAGATGGGGTCGCCGAGCAGTACTTC. This codes for CASSQDGVAEQYF.

The gene calls are TRBV5-6 and TRBJ1-1, with 7 bases lining up with TRBD1. Per germline, CDR1 SGHDT and CDR2 YYEEEE. The CDR3 is made up of 15 amino acids. The trim removed 0 bases at V and 5 bases at J, leaving 7 bases unmatched. In nucleotides, the CDR3 is TGTGCCAGCAGCTTGGTAGGGGGCGTATCAACTGAAGCTTTCTTT. It yields the protein CASSLVGGVSTEAFF.

The rearrangement joins TRBV6-2 or TRBV6-3 to TRBJ1-5; D not resolved. Per germline, CDR1 MNHEY and CDR2 SVGEGT. The V and J ends lost 5 bases and 7 bases respectively, with 18 bases between them. The CDR3 sequence is 15 residues long. CDR3 sequence (DNA): TGTGCCAGCAGTCGGGTGGGTGTGGTTCAACAGCCCCAGCATTTT. Protein: CASSRVGVVQQPQHF.

This clone was detected once. The CDR3 DNA reads as TGTGCTAGTGGCCTCACAGGGTTGAGCAATCAGCCCCAGCATTTT. Translated, it gives CASGLTGLSNQPQHF. V is TRBV12-5 and J is TRBJ1-5; weak D call: TRBD1 (6 bases). The CDR3 totals 15 residues. From germline, CDR1 is LGHNT and CDR2 FRNRAP. V was shortened by 6 bases and J by 1 base, with 13 bases between the two germline ends.

The chain is built from TRBV19 and TRBJ1-1; perhaps TRBD1 as D (5 bases). Germline V gives CDR1 LNHDA, CDR2 SQIVND (reference sequence). Between the trimmed V and J ends, which lost 3 bases and 1 base, there was a span of 9 bases. This CDR3 comprises 14 residues. Written as DNA, the CDR3 is TGTGCCAGTAGTATTTTGGGGGGGAACACTGAAGCTTTCTTT. The encoded protein is CASSILGGNTEAFF.

The chain uses TRBV24-1 and TRBJ1-2, with D possibly being TRBD1 (5 bases). V was pared by 8 bases and J by 3 bases, with 12 bases between. The CDR3 is made up of 13 amino acids. In germline, CDR1 is KGHDR, CDR2 SFDVKD. CDR3 protein: CATKGAQDYGYTF. CDR3 coding DNA: TGTGCCACCAAAGGGGCGCAGGACTATGGCTACACCTTC.

The chain combines TRBV6-5 with TRBJ2-7; 10 bases fit TRBD1. CDR1 MNHEY and CDR2 SVGAGI come from the germline V gene. V lost 4 bases, J lost 2 bases, and 2 bases stayed unmatched. This CDR3 is built from 14 residues. CDR3 nucleotide sequence: TGTGCCAGCAGTTGGGACAGGGGAACCTACGAGCAGTACTTC. Its translation: CASSWDRGTYEQYF.

The chain combines TRBV6-5 with TRBJ1-6; D is unclear. Germline V lookup: CDR1 MNHEY, CDR2 SVGAGI. The CDR3 covers 12 residues. The ends were cut back, 11 bases at V and 9 bases at J, with 14 bases in the middle. The CDR3 coding sequence is TGTGCCGCGACCCTAGGGAGTTCACCCCTCCACTTT. Translating gives CAATLGSSPLHF.

This chain joins TRBV6-2 or TRBV6-3 and TRBJ2-3; 15 nucleotides line up with TRBD2. V gave up 6 bases and J gave up 2 bases; unmatched junction bases: 6. The CDR3 spans 17 residues. Germline CDR1 MNHEY, CDR2 SVGEGT. The CDR3 loop is CASSTGTSGGYTDTQYF. DNA of the CDR3: TGTGCCAGCAGCACCGGGACTAGCGGGGGGTACACAGATACGCAGTATTTT.

This clone was recorded once. The CDR3 DNA reads as TGTGCCACCAGTGGGTGGGACACTTCAACAGATACGCAGTATTTT. Translating it yields CATSGWDTSTDTQYF. The chain is built from TRBV24-1 and TRBJ2-3; D is perhaps TRBD1 (6 bases). There are 15 residues in the CDR3. Germline CDR1 KGHDR, CDR2 SFDVKD. V dropped 5 bases and J dropped 3 bases, with 14 bases sitting between them.

The genes are TRBV4-3 and TRBJ1-2, with 9 bases lining up with TRBD1. The ends lost 3 bases at V and 4 bases at J; junction bases unmatched: 12. The germline CDR1 and CDR2 sequences are LGHNA and YSLEER. This CDR3 comprises 17 residues. The DNA for the CDR3 is TGCGCCAGCAGCCAGGCCCCTACAGGGGGCTGGGGCTATGGCTACACCTTC. Translation: CASSQAPTGGWGYGYTF.

The chain has TRBV6-6 and TRBJ1-2, with D unclear. Trimming left V 8 bases short and J 8 bases short, with 21 bases between. The germline V gene encodes CDR1 MNHNY and CDR2 SVGAGI (reference sequence). The CDR3 sequence is 14 residues long. CDR3 in DNA: TGTGCCAGCCGTTTCGAACAGCAGTATGCCGGCTACACCTTC. It yields the protein CASRFEQQYAGYTF.

This clone has a handful of counts. The V and J genes are TRBV6-5 and TRBJ2-5, with 7 bases identical to TRBD2. Germline CDR1 and CDR2: MNHEY and SVGAGI. Trimming at V came to 6 bases and at J to 5 bases, leaving 9 bases not matched to a gene. This CDR3 contains 14 residues. The CDR3 region is CASRDPGGRETQYF. In DNA, the CDR3 is TGTGCCAGCAGAGATCCCGGGGGGAGGGAGACCCAGTACTTC.

The rearrangement joins TRBV27 to TRBJ1-1; D might be TRBD1 (5 bases). CDR1 MNHEY and CDR2 SMNVEV come from the germline V gene (reference sequence). With 5 bases removed from V and 3 bases from J, the gap between germline ends came to 22 bases. The CDR3 runs to 17 residues. This CDR3 is CASSATDTTIYDTEAFF. The CDR3 DNA reads TGTGCCAGCAGTGCCACGGACACGACGATCTATGACACTGAAGCTTTCTTT.

The genes are TRBV6-2 or TRBV6-3 and TRBJ2-7; D is unresolved. CDR3 length: 16 amino acids. The V and J ends lost 5 bases and 2 bases respectively, with 19 bases between them. Germline V gene lookup returns CDR1 MNHEY and CDR2 SVGEGT. DNA of the CDR3: TGTGCCAGCAGTGAGAATACAGAACTTTGGGCCTACGAGCAGTACTTC. This encodes CASSENTELWAYEQYF.

This clone was counted once. The chain employs TRBV6-5 and TRBJ1-1; TRBD1 is a possible D gene (5 bases). Trimming shortened V by 4 bases and J by 0 bases, and 15 bases separated the two germline ends. CDR1 and CDR2 from the germline V gene are MNHEY and SVGAGI. The CDR3 contains 16 residues. The CDR3 coding sequence is TGTGCCAGCAGTTGGGACTTACGCCGCGTGAACACTGAAGCTTTCTTT. Amino acids: CASSWDLRRVNTEAFF.

The rearrangement uses TRBV5-4 and TRBJ2-5; 9 bases line up with TRBD2. Germline trimming cut 0 bases from V and 3 bases from J; bases unmatched to any gene: 6. CDR3 length equals 16 residues. Germline V gene lookup returns CDR1 SGHNT and CDR2 YYREEE (reference sequence). CDR3 in amino acids: CASSLVGLAGKETQYF. The CDR3 bases are TGTGCCAGCAGCTTGGTCGGGCTAGCGGGGAAAGAGACCCAGTACTTC. Filled out from reference TRBV5-4 and TRBJ2-5, the complete variable domain reads ETGVTQSPTHLIKTRGQQVTLRCSSQSGHNTVSWYQQALGQGPQFIFQYYREEENGRGNFPPRFSGLQFPNYSSELNVNALELDDSALYLCASSLVGLAGKETQYFGPGTRLLVL.